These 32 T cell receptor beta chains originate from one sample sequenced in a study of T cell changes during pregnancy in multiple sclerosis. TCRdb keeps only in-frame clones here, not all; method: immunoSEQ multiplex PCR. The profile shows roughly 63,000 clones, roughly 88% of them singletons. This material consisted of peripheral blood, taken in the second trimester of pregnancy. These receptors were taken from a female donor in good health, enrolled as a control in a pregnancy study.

The CDR3 DNA follows: TGTGCCAGCACCGAAGGAGGAGGAAACATTCAGTACTTC. Translation gives CASTEGGGNIQYF. This chain connects TRBV28 to TRBJ2-4; a possible D gene is TRBD2 (5 bases). Trimming pared 7 bases from V and 6 bases from J, leaving 13 bases between. This CDR3 has 13 residues. Germline V lookup: CDR1 MDHEN, CDR2 SYDVKM.

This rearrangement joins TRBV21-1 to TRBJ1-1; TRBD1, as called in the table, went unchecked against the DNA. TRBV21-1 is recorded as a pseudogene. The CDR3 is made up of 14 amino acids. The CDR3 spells CASSIQGRNTEAFF. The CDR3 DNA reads TGTGCCAGCAGCATACAGGGGAGGAACACTGAAGCTTTCTTT.

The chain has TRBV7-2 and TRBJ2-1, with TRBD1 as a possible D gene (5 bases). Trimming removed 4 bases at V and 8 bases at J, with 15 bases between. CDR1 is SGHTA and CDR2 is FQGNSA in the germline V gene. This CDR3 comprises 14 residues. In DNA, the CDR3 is TGTGCCAGCAGCTGGAGACAGTCAGTCGATGAGCAGTTCTTC. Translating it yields CASSWRQSVDEQFF.

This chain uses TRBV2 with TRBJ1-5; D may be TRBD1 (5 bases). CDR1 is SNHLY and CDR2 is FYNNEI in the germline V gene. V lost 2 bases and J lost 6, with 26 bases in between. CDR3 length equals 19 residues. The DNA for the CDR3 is TGTGCCAGCAGTGAAATCCCGCCGGGCATAGGATCAAGGGGTCAGCCCCAGCATTTT. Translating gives CASSEIPPGIGSRGQPQHF.

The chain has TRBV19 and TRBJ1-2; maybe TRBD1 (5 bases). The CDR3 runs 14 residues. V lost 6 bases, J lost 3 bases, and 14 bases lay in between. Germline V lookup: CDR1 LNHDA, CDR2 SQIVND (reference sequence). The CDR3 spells CASRNIQGYYGYTF. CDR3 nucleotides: TGTGCCAGTAGGAACATTCAGGGATACTATGGCTACACCTTC.

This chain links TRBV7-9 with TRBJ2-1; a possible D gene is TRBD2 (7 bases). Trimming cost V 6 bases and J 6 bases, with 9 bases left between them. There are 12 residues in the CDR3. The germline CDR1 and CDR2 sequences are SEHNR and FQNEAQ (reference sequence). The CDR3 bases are TGTGCCAGCAGGGGGGGGGCCAATGAGCAGTTCTTC. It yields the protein CASRGGANEQFF. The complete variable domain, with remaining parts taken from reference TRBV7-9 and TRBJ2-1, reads DTGVSQNPRHKITKRGQNVTFRCDPISEHNRLYWYRQTLGQGPEFLTYFQNEAQLEKSRLLSDRFSAERPKGSFSTLEIQRTEQGDSAMYLCASRGGANEQFFGPGTRLTVL.

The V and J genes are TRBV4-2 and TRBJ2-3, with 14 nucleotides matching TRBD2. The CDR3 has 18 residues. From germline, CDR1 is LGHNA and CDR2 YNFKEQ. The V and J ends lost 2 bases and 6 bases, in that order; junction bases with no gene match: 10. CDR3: CASSQPLRLAGGPDTQYF. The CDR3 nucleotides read TGTGCCAGCAGCCAACCGCTCCGACTAGCGGGGGGGCCGGATACGCAGTATTTT.

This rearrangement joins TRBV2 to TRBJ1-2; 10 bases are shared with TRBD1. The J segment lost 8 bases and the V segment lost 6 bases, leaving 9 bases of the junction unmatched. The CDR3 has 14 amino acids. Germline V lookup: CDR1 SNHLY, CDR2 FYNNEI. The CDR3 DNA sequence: TGTGCCAGCAGCGCGACAGGGGGCGATGTGGGCTACACCTTC. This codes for CASSATGGDVGYTF.

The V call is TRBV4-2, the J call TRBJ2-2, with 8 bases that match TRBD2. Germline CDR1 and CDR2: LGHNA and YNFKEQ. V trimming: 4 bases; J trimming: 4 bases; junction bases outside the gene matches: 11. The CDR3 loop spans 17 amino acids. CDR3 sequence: CASSPWSLAERTGELFF. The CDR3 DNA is TGTGCCAGCAGCCCTTGGTCACTAGCGGAACGCACCGGGGAGCTGTTTTTT.

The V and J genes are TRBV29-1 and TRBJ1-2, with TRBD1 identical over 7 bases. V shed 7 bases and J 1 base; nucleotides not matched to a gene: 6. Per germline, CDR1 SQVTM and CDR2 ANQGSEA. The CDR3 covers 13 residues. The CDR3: CSAQDRINYGYTF. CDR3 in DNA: TGCAGCGCCCAGGACAGGATTAACTATGGCTACACCTTC.

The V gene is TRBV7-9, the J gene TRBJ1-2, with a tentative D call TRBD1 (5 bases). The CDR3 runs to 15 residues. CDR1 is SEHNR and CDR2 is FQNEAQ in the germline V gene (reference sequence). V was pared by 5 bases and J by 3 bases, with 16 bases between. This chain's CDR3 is CASSATKGLYYGYTF. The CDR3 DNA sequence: TGTGCCAGCAGCGCGACAAAGGGACTGTACTATGGCTACACCTTC.

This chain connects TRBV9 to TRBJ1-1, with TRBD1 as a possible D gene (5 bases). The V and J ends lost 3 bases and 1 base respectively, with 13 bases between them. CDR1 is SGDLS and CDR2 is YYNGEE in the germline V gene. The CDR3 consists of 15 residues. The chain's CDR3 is CASSAGGVENTEAFF. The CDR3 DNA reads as TGTGCCAGCAGCGCGGGGGGGGTAGAGAACACTGAAGCTTTCTTT.

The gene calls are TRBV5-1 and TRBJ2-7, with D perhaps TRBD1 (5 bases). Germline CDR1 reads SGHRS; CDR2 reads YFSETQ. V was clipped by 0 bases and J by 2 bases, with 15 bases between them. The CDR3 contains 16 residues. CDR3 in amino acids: CASSLGQGALTYEQYF. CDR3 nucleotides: TGCGCCAGCAGCTTGGGTCAAGGGGCGCTCACCTACGAGCAGTACTTC. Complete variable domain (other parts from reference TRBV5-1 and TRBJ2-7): KAGVTQTPRYLIKTRGQQVTLSCSPISGHRSVSWYQQTPGQGLQFLFEYFSETQRNKGNFPGRFSGRQFSNSRSEMNVSTLELGDSALYLCASSLGQGALTYEQYFGPGTRLTVT.

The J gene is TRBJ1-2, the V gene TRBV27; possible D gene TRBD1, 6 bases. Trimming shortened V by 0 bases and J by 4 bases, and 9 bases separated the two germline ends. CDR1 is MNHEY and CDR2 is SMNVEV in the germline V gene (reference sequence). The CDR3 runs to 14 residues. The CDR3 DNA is TGTGCCAGCAGTTTATCGGGGACAATCTATGGCTACACCTTC. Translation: CASSLSGTIYGYTF.

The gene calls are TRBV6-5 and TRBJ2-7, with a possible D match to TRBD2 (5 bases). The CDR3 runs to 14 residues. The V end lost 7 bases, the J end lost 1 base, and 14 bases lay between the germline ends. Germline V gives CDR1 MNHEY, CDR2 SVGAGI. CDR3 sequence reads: CASTGGSVSYEQYF. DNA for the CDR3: TGTGCCAGCACGGGCGGGTCCGTATCCTACGAGCAGTACTTC.

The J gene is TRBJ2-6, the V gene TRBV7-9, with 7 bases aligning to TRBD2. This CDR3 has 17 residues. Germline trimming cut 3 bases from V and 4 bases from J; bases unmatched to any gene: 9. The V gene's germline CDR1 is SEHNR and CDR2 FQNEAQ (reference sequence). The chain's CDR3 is CASSLRAGFSGANVLTF. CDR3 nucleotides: TGTGCCAGCAGCTTGCGAGCGGGATTCTCAGGGGCCAACGTCCTGACTTTC.

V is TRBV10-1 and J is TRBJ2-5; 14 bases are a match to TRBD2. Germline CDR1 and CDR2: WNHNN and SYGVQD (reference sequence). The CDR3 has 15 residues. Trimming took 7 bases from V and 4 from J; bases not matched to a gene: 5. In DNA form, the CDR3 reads TGCGCCAGCAAGGGGACTAGCGGGAGTAGAGAGACCCAGTACTTC. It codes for CASKGTSGSRETQYF.

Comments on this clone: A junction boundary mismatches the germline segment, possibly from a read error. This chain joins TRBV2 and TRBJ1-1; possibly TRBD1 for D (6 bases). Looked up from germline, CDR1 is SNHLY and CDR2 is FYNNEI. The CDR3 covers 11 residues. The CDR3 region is CASRQGPLGFF. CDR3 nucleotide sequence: TGTGCCAGCAGACAGGGTCCTTTGGGGTTTTTT. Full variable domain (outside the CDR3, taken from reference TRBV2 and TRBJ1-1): EPEVTQTPSHQVTQMGQEVILRCVPISNHLYFYWYRQILGQKVEFLVSFYNNEISEKSEIFDDQFSVERPDGSNFTLKIRSTKLEDSAMYFCASRQGPLGFFGQGTRLTVV.

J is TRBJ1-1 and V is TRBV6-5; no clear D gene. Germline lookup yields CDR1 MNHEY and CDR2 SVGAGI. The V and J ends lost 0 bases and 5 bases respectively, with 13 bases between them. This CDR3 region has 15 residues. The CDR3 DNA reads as TGTGCCAGCAGTTACTCTCTAATGCCGCGGACTGAAGCTTTCTTT. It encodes CASSYSLMPRTEAFF.

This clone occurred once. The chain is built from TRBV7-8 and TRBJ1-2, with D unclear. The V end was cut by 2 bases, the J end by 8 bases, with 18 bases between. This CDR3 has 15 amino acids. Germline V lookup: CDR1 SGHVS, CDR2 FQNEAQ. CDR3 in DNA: TGTGCCAGCAGCTTATCTCATGCTGCCTTCGAGGGCTACACCTTC. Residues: CASSLSHAAFEGYTF.

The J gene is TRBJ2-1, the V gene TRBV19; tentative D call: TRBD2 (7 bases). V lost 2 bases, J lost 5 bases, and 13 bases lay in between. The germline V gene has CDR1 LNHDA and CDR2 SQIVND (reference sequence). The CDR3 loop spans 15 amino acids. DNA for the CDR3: TGTGCCAGTAGTATAAGCCTGGGGGGGCACAATGAGCAGTTCTTC. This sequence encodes CASSISLGGHNEQFF.

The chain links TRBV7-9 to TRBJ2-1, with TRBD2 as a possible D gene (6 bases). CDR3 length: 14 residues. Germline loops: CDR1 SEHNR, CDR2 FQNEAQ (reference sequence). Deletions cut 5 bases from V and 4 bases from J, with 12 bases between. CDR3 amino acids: CASSRDSVYNEQFF. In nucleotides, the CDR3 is TGTGCCAGCAGCCGGGACTCCGTATACAATGAGCAGTTCTTC.

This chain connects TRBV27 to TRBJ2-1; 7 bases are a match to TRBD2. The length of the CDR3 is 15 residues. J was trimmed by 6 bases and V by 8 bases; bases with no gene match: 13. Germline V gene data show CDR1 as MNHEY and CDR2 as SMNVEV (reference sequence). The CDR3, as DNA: TGTGCCAGCGGAAGGAGGGGAGGGCCGGGCAATGAGCAGTTCTTC. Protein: CASGRRGGPGNEQFF.

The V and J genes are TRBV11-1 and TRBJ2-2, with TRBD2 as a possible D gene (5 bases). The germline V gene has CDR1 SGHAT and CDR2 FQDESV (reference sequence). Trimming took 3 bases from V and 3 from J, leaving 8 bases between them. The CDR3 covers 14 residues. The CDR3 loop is CASSFRTHTGELFF. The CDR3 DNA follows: TGTGCCAGCAGCTTTAGGACTCACACCGGGGAGCTGTTTTTT. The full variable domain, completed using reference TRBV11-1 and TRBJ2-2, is EAEVAQSPRYKITEKSQAVAFWCDPISGHATLYWYRQILGQGPELLVQFQDESVVDDSQLPKDRFSAERLKGVDSTLKIQPAELGDSAMYLCASSFRTHTGELFFGEGSRLTVL.

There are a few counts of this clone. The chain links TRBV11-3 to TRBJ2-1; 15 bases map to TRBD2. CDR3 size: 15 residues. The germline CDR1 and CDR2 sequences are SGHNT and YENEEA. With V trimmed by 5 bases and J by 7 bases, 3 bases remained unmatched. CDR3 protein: CASSQGLAGGNEQFF. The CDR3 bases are TGTGCCAGCAGCCAAGGACTAGCGGGAGGGAATGAGCAGTTCTTC.

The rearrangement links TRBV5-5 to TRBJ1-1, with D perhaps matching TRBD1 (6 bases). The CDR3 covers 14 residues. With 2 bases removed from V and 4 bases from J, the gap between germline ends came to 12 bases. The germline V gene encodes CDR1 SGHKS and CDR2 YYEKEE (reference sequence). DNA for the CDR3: TGTGCCAGCAGCTTAGATTGGGGGCCCACTGAAGCTTTCTTT. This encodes CASSLDWGPTEAFF.

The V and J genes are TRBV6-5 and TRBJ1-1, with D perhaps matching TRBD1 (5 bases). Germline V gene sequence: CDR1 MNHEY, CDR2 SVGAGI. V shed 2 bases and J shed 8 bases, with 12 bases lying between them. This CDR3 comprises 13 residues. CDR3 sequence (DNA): TGTGCCAGCAGTTACAGATCCAGGACAGAAGCTTTCTTT. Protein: CASSYRSRTEAFF.

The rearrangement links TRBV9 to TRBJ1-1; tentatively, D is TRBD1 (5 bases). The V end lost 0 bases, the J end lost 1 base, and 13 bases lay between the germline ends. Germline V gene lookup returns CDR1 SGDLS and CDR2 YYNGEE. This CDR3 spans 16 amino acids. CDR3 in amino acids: CASSVAPGDENTEAFF. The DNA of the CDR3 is TGTGCCAGCAGCGTAGCTCCGGGGGACGAGAACACTGAAGCTTTCTTT.

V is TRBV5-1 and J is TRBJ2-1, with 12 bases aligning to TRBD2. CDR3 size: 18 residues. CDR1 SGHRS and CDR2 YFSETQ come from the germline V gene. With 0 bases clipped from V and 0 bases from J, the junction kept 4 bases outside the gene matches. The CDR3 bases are TGCGCCAGCAGCTTGGTGACTAGCGGGGGACTCTCCTACAATGAGCAGTTCTTC. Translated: CASSLVTSGGLSYNEQFF.

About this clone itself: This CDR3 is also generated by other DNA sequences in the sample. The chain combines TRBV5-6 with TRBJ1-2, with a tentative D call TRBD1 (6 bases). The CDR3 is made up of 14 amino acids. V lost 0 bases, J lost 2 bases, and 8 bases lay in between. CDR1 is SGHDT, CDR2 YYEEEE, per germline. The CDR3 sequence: CASSLVQGNYGYTF. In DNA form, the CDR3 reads TGTGCCAGCAGCTTGGTACAGGGAAACTATGGCTACACCTTC.

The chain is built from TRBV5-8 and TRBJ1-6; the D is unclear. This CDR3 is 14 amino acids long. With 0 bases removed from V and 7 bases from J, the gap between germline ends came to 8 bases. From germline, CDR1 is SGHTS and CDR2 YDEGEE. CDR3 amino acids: CASSLGEGNSPLHF. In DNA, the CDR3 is TGTGCCAGCAGCTTGGGAGAGGGAAATTCACCCCTCCACTTT.

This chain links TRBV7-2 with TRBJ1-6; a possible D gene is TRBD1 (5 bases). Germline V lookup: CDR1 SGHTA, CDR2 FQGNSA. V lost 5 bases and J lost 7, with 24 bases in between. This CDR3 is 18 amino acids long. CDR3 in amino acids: CASSHIWGGGTVNSPLHF. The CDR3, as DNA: TGTGCCAGCAGCCATATTTGGGGAGGCGGGACGGTCAATTCACCCCTCCACTTT.